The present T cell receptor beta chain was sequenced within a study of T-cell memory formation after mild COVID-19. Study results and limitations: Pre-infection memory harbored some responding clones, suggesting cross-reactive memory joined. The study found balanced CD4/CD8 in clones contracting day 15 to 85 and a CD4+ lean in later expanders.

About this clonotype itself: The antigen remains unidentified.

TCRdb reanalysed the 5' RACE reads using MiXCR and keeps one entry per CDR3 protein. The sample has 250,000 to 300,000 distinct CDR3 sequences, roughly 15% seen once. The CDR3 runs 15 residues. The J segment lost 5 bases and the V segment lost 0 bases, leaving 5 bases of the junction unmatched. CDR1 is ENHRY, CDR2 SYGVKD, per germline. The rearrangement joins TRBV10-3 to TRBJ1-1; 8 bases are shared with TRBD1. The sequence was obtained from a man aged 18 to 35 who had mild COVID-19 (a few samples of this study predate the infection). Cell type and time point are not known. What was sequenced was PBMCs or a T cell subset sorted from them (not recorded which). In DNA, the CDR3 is TGTGCCATCAGTGAGTCGACAGGGGCTAGAACTGAAGCTTTCTTT. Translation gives CAISESTGARTEAFF.